The rows below give T cell receptor beta chains drawn from one sample of a study of Ad26.COV2.S vaccination and SARS-CoV-2 variants. Sequencing was performed with immunoSEQ multiplex PCR; in TCRdb, only in-frame clones are kept and a portion is missing. The sample includes fewer than 600,000 clones, approximately 90% of them seen just once. The sample here was peripheral blood, taken in a trial of Ad26.COV2.S vaccine versus placebo. The origin of the receptors is a person between 18 and 65 years old who received the Ad26.COV2.S COVID-19 vaccine or a placebo. CDR3s include the opening cysteine and the closing phenylalanine or tryptophan. A D gene is named only where the DNA matches it firmly. Only some rows state a clone size, as once, few, many or a class for expanded clones.

CDR3	DNA	V	D	size	J
CASSSGTGARETQYF	TGTGCCAGCTCATCGGGGACAGGGGCGAGGGAGACCCAGTACTTC	TRBV18	TRBD1	NA	TRBJ2-5
CASSPTSAGELFF	TGTGCCAGCAGCCCTACTAGCGCCGGGGAGCTGTTTTTT	TRBV11-2	TRBD2	NA	TRBJ2-2
CASRVNTEAFF	TGTGCCAGCAGGGTGAACACTGAAGCTTTCTTT	TRBV28	NA	few	TRBJ1-1
CASSLAYPGTGGYISETQYF	TGTGCCAGCAGTCTAGCCTACCCCGGGACAGGGGGCTATATTTCGGAGACCCAGTACTTC	TRBV6-2/TRBV6-3	TRBD1	NA	TRBJ2-5
CASSLFGGTDTQYF	TGTGCCAGCAGTTTATTCGGAGGCACAGATACGCAGTATTTT	TRBV27	NA	NA	TRBJ2-3
CASSQDEGTKALF	TGTGCCAGCAGCCAAGATGAGGGTACCAAAGCACTCTTT	TRBV4-2	NA	NA	TRBJ1-1
CASSVHGNEQFF	TGTGCCAGCAGCGTACACGGCAATGAGCAGTTCTTC	TRBV9	NA	NA	TRBJ2-1
CAIRAGSLSYEQYF	TGTGCCATCAGGGCGGGGTCCCTCTCCTACGAGCAGTACTTC	TRBV10-3	NA	NA	TRBJ2-7
CATSDPTGTGGYEQYF	TGTGCCACCAGTGACCCAACCGGGACAGGGGGCTACGAGCAGTACTTC	TRBV24-1	TRBD1	NA	TRBJ2-7
CASSLSGGRGRIDNQPQHF	TGTGCCAGCAGCTTAAGTGGTGGCAGGGGGCGAATAGACAATCAGCCCCAGCATTTT	TRBV7-2	TRBD1	NA	TRBJ1-5
CASSLFLSTDTQYF	TGTGCCAGCAGCTTATTTTTAAGCACAGATACGCAGTATTTT	TRBV13	NA	NA	TRBJ2-3
CASSPGDGEQYF	TGTGCCAGCTCACCAGGGGACGGCGAGCAGTACTTC	TRBV18	NA	NA	TRBJ2-7
CASSWAGVASTDTQYF	TGCGCCAGCAGCTGGGCGGGGGTAGCTAGCACAGATACGCAGTATTTT	TRBV5-1	TRBD2	NA	TRBJ2-3
CSVEGYTSGRGNSDTQYF	TGCAGCGTGGAAGGATACACTAGCGGGAGAGGGAACTCAGATACGCAGTATTTT	TRBV29-1	TRBD2	NA	TRBJ2-3
CSASWTGDNEKLFF	TGCAGTGCCAGTTGGACAGGGGATAATGAAAAACTGTTTTTT	TRBV20-1	TRBD1	once	TRBJ1-4
CASSQEPGQSVAKNIQYF	TGCGCCAGCAGCCAGGAGCCGGGACAGTCAGTAGCCAAAAACATTCAGTACTTC	TRBV4-1	TRBD1	NA	TRBJ2-4
CASSQEIGLATETQYF	TGTGCCAGCAGCCAAGAAATCGGACTAGCCACGGAGACCCAGTACTTC	TRBV3-1/TRBV3-2	TRBD2	NA	TRBJ2-5
CATSRGRTYQPQHF	TGTGCCACCAGCAGAGGCAGGACATATCAGCCCCAGCATTTT	TRBV15	NA	NA	TRBJ1-5
CASRGRGNTEAFF	TGTGCCAGCAGGGGACGGGGTAACACTGAAGCTTTCTTT	TRBV13	NA	NA	TRBJ1-1
CAWSVSAEAPLHF	TGTGCCTGGAGTGTTTCAGCAGAGGCACCCCTCCACTTT	TRBV30	NA	few	TRBJ1-6
CATDASGGVGELFF	TGTGCCACCGACGCCTCAGGGGGCGTCGGGGAGCTGTTTTTT	TRBV6-5	TRBD1	NA	TRBJ2-2
CASSRNMGGYTF	TGTGCCAGCAGCAGGAACATGGGTGGCTACACCTTC	TRBV9	NA	NA	TRBJ1-2
CASSLGQGTNEKLFF	TGCGCCAGCAGCTTGGGTCAGGGAACTAATGAAAAACTGTTTTTT	TRBV5-1	NA	once	TRBJ1-4
CASSSDGSNQPQHF	TGTGCCAGCTCATCCGACGGGAGCAATCAGCCCCAGCATTTT	TRBV18	NA	NA	TRBJ1-5
CASSSGTGASRVNSPLHF	TGTGCCAGCAGTTCCGGGACAGGGGCCTCGAGGGTTAATTCACCCCTCCACTTT	TRBV27	TRBD1	few	TRBJ1-6
CASSLVGAAKGAGYEQYF	TGTGCCAGCAGCTTAGTTGGGGCGGCTAAAGGGGCCGGGTACGAGCAGTACTTC	TRBV7-9	NA	once	TRBJ2-7
CASGLGTEAFF	TGTGCCAGTGGGCTCGGTACTGAAGCTTTCTTT	TRBV3-1/TRBV3-2	NA	NA	TRBJ1-1
CAWSQTGGFNEKLFF	TGTGCCTGGAGTCAGACCGGGGGGTTTAATGAAAAACTGTTTTTT	TRBV30	NA	NA	TRBJ1-4
CASSPSSRGSTDTQYF	TGTGCCAGCAGTCCCTCGAGCCGGGGGAGCACAGATACGCAGTATTTT	TRBV7-9	NA	NA	TRBJ2-3
CASRSPDRGGLGYTF	TGTGCCAGTAGATCCCCGGACAGGGGGGGTCTGGGCTACACCTTC	TRBV19	TRBD1	NA	TRBJ1-2
CASSERGTDTQYF	TGTGCCAGCAGTGAGCGGGGCACAGATACGCAGTATTTT	TRBV6-4	NA	NA	TRBJ2-3
CASSGRGEGTDTQYF	TGCGCCAGCAGTGGTAGAGGAGAGGGCACAGATACGCAGTATTTT	TRBV10-1	NA	NA	TRBJ2-3
CASSYGQRNEKLFF	TGTGCCAGCAGTTACGGACAGAGGAATGAAAAACTGTTTTTT	TRBV6-2/TRBV6-3	NA	NA	TRBJ1-4
CASSPGGNEQFF	TGTGCCAGCTCACCCGGGGGCAATGAGCAGTTCTTC	TRBV18	NA	NA	TRBJ2-1
CASSGQASNYGYTF	TGTGCCAGCAGCGGACAGGCTTCTAACTATGGCTACACCTTC	TRBV6-2/TRBV6-3	TRBD1	NA	TRBJ1-2
CAWSTANYGYTF	TGTGCCTGGAGTACGGCTAACTATGGCTACACCTTC	TRBV30	NA	NA	TRBJ1-2
CASSDSTYEQYF	TGTGCCAGCAGCGACAGTACCTACGAGCAGTACTTC	TRBV6-2/TRBV6-3	NA	NA	TRBJ2-7
CASSYWGAGSSYEQYF	TGTGCCAGCAGTTACTGGGGCGCTGGGAGCTCCTACGAGCAGTACTTC	TRBV6-6	NA	NA	TRBJ2-7
CASSLAGQSRELFF	TGTGCCAGCAGTTTAGCAGGCCAATCCAGGGAGCTGTTTTTT	TRBV27	NA	NA	TRBJ2-2
CASSSPPGGEQYF	TGTGCCAGCAGTTCCCCCCCTGGGGGCGAGCAGTACTTC	TRBV27	NA	NA	TRBJ2-7
CASSTGSGVFGGNEQFF	TGTGCCAGTAGTACTGGTTCGGGAGTGTTCGGTGGGAATGAGCAGTTCTTC	TRBV19	NA	NA	TRBJ2-1
CASSSHMTGELFF	TGTGCCAGCAGCTCCCATATGACCGGGGAGCTGTTTTTT	TRBV11-2	NA	NA	TRBJ2-2
CASSPRLAGHHEQYF	TGTGCCAGCAGTCCGAGACTAGCGGGACACCACGAGCAGTACTTC	TRBV2	TRBD2	NA	TRBJ2-7
CASSSYGSRGYF	TGTGCCAGCAGTAGTTACGGCTCCCGTGGGTACTTC	TRBV28	NA	few	TRBJ2-7
CASTEGGGELFF	TGTGCCAGCACCGAAGGTGGCGGGGAGCTGTTTTTT	TRBV12-3/TRBV12-4	NA	once	TRBJ2-2
CASSQDLAQPQHF	TGTGCCAGCAGCCAAGATCTCGCTCAGCCCCAGCATTTT	TRBV4-2	NA	NA	TRBJ1-5
CASSSSGRAHTDTQYF	TGTGCCAGCAGTTCGAGCGGGAGGGCCCACACAGATACGCAGTATTTT	TRBV6-5	TRBD2	NA	TRBJ2-3
CSVGMETQYF	TGCAGCGTTGGGATGGAGACCCAGTACTTC	TRBV29-1	NA	NA	TRBJ2-5
CASSVSGTGGARNIQYF	TGTGCCAGCAGTGTTTCCGGGACAGGGGGCGCAAGAAACATTCAGTACTTC	TRBV6-1	TRBD1	NA	TRBJ2-4
CASSLEGSGSYEQYF	TGTGCCAGCAGCTTAGAGGGTAGCGGCTCCTACGAGCAGTACTTC	TRBV7-6	NA	NA	TRBJ2-7
CASSFRSAEETQYF	TGTGCCAGCAGTTTTCGTTCTGCCGAAGAGACCCAGTACTTC	TRBV27	NA	NA	TRBJ2-5
CASSLVSGPNEQFF	TGTGCCAGCAGTTTAGTTAGCGGCCCCAATGAGCAGTTCTTC	TRBV3-1/TRBV3-2	NA	once	TRBJ2-1
CASSVELNTEAFF	TGTGCCAGCAGCGTAGAGCTGAACACTGAAGCTTTCTTT	TRBV9	NA	NA	TRBJ1-1
CASTKTLGTRSSGANVLTF	TGTGCCAGTACCAAAACCCTGGGGACTAGATCATCCGGGGCCAACGTCCTGACTTTC	TRBV19	TRBD2	NA	TRBJ2-6
CASSLWDRNQPQHF	TGTGCCAGCAGTTTGTGGGACAGAAATCAGCCCCAGCATTTT	TRBV28	TRBD1	NA	TRBJ1-5
CASRLRSSAPNTGELFF	TGTGCCAGCAGACTCAGGTCGTCGGCACCAAACACCGGGGAGCTGTTTTTT	TRBV2	NA	NA	TRBJ2-2
CATSGVNTDTQYF	TGTGCCACCAGTGGTGTAAACACAGATACGCAGTATTTT	TRBV24-1	NA	once	TRBJ2-3
CASRSLREHSYEQYF	TGTGCCAGCAGGTCCTTACGGGAACACTCCTACGAGCAGTACTTC	TRBV11-2	NA	NA	TRBJ2-7
CASSLWTYSNQPQHF	TGTGCCAGCAGCTTATGGACTTACAGCAATCAGCCCCAGCATTTT	TRBV5-8	NA	NA	TRBJ1-5